This TCR beta chain was observed in a study of a mutant IDH1 vaccine in newly diagnosed glioma. Background on the study: Antecedent treatment encompassed radiotherapy, temozolomide, or their combination; the majority received both.

Overall study findings and caveats: The occurrence of vaccine-induced immune responses was seen in around 95% of patients.

Time point meaning: week 47, end of study. Vaccination used 300 ug of mutant IDH1 20-mer peptide per dose, with topical imiquimod. Concerning this clone: What it binds is not known.

Only in-frame clones appear in the TCRdb table, and some are missing; sequencing was by immunoSEQ multiplex PCR. The sample contains 40,000 to 50,000 clones, 82% of which appear only once. Germline loops: CDR1 LNHDA, CDR2 SQIVND (reference sequence). This CDR3 has 16 amino acids. Losses at the gene ends were 5 bases for V and 0 bases for J; bases not matched to a gene: 1. V usage is TRBV19 and J usage is TRBJ2-4; 13 bases map to TRBD2. The specimen comprised PBMCs, sampled from a glioma patient whose treatment included an IDH1 peptide vaccine. The TCR sequence derives from a young man with glioma. Some clones in this sample may be carry-over from other donors' samples. CDR3 DNA: TGTGCCAGTAGTGGACTAGCGGGGGTAGCCAAAAACATTCAGTACTTC. Its protein is CASSGLAGVAKNIQYF. The whole variable domain, remainder taken from reference TRBV19 and TRBJ2-4, is DGGITQSPKYLFRKEGQNVTLSCEQNLNHDAMYWYRQDPGQGLRLIYYSQIVNDFQKGDIAEGYSVSREKKESFPLTVTSAQKNPTAFYLCASSGLAGVAKNIQYFGAGTRLSVL.